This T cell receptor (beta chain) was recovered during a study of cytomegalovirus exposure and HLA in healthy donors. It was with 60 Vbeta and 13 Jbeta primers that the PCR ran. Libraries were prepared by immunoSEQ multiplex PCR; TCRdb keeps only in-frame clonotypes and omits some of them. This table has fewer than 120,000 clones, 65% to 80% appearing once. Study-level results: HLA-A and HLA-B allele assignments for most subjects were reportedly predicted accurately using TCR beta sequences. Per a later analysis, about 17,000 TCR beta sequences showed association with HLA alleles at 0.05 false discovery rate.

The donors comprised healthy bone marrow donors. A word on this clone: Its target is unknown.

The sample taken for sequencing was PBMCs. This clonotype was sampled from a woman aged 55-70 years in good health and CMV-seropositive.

This CDR3 is CSVIPYVGAGYNEQFF. DNA for the CDR3: TGCAGCGTTATTCCGTACGTAGGAGCGGGGTACAATGAGCAGTTCTTC. V gene TRBV29-1 combines with J gene TRBJ2-1; 7 nucleotides match TRBD2. Trimming at V came to 5 bases and at J to 4 bases, leaving 14 bases not matched to a gene. This CDR3 is built from 16 residues. CDR1 and CDR2 (germline): SQVTM, ANQGSEA.